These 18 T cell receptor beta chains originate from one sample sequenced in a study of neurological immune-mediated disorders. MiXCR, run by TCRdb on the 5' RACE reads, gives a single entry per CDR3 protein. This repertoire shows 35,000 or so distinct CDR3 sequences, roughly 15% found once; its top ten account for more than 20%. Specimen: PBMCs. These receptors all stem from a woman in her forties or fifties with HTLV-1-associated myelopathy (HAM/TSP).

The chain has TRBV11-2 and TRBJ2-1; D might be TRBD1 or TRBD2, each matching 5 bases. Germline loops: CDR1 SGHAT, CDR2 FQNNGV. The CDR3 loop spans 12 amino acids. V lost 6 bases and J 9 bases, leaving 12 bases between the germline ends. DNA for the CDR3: TGTGCCAGCAGTTCATGGGGGACTGAGCAGTTCTTC. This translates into CASSSWGTEQFF. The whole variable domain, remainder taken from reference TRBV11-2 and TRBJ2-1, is EAGVAQSPRYKIIEKRQSVAFWCNPISGHATLYWYQQILGQGPKLLIQFQNNGVVDDSQLPKDRFSAERLKGVDSTLKIQPAKLEDSAVYLCASSSWGTEQFFGPGTRLTVL.

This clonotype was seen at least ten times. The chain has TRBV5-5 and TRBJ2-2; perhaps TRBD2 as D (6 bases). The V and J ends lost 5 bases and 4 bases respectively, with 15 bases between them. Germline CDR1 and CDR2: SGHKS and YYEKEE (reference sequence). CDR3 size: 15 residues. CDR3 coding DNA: TGTGCCAGCAGAAGGGCCGGGGGTATCACCGGGGAGCTGTTTTTT. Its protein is CASRRAGGITGELFF.

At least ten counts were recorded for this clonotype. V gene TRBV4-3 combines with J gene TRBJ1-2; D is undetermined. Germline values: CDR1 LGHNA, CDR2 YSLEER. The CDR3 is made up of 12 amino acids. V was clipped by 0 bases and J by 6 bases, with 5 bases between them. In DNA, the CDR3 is TGCGCCAGCAGCCAAGACGGGGATGGCTACACCTTC. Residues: CASSQDGDGYTF.

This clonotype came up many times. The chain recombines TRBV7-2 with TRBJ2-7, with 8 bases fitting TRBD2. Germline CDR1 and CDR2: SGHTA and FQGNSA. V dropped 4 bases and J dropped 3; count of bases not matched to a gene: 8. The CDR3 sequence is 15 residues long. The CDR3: CASSYQAGELYEQYF. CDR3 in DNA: TGTGCCAGCAGCTACCAAGCGGGGGAACTCTACGAGCAGTACTTC.

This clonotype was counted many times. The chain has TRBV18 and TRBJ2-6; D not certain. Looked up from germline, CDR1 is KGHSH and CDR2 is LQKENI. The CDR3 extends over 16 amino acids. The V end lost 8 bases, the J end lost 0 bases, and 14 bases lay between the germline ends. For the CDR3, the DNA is TGTGCCAGCGCCGATCCCCGACTCTCTGGGGCCAACGTCCTGACTTTC. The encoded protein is CASADPRLSGANVLTF.

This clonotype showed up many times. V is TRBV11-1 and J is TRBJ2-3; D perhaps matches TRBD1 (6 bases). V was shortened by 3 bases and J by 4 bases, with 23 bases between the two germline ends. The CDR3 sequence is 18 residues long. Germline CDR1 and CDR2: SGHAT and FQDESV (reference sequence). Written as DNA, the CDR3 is TGTGCCAGCAGCTTTGCCGGGACAACGGGATCCCCGCCAGATACGCAGTATTTT. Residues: CASSFAGTTGSPPDTQYF.

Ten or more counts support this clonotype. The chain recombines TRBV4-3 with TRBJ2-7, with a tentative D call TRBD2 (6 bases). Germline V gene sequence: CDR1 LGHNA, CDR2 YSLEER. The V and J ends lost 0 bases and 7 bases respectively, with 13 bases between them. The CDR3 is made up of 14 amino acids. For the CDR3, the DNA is TGCGCCAGCAGCCAAGATTCGGGGGAACGTGAGCAGTACTTC. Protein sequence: CASSQDSGEREQYF.

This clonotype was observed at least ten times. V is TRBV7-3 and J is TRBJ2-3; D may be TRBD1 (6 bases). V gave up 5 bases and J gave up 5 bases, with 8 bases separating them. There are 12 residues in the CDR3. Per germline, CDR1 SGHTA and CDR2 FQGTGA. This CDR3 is CASSLQGDTQYF. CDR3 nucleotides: TGTGCCAGCAGCCTACAGGGAGATACGCAGTATTTT.

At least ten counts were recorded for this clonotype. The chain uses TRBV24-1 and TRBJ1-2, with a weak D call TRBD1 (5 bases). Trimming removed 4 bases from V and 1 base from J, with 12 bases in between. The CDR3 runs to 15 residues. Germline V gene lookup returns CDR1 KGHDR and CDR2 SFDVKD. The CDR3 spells CATSDRQTGNYGYTF. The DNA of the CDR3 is TGTGCCACCAGTGACCGACAGACGGGTAACTATGGCTACACCTTC.

The CDR3 loop reads CASTPFIQGDGYTF. The CDR3 region has the DNA TGTGCCAGCACCCCGTTCATACAGGGAGATGGCTACACCTTC. J is TRBJ1-2 and V is TRBV11-2; D might be TRBD1 (6 bases). The CDR3 is made up of 14 amino acids. Germline V gives CDR1 SGHAT, CDR2 FQNNGV. With 7 bases removed from V and 6 bases from J, the gap between germline ends came to 18 bases. The full variable domain, rest sourced from reference TRBV11-2 and TRBJ1-2, is EAGVAQSPRYKIIEKRQSVAFWCNPISGHATLYWYQQILGQGPKLLIQFQNNGVVDDSQLPKDRFSAERLKGVDSTLKIQPAKLEDSAVYLCASTPFIQGDGYTFGSGTRLTVV.

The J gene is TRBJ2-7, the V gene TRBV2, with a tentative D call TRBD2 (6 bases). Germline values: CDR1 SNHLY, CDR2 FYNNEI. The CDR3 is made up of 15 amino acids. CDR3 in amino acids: CASSVGGATIYEQYV. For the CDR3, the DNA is TGTGCAAGCAGTGTAGGCGGGGCGACCATATACGAGCAGTACGTC.

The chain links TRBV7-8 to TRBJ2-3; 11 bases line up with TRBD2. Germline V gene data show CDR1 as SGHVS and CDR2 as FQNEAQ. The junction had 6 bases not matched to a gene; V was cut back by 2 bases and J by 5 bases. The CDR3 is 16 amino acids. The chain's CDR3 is CASSLFLAGGRDTQYF. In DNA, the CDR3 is TGTGCCAGCAGCTTATTCCTAGCGGGGGGAAGAGATACGCAGTATTTT.

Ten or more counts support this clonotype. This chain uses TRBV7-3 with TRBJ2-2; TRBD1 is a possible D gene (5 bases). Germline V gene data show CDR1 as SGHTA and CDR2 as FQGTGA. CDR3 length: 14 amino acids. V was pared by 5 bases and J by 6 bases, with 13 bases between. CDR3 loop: CASSPQGAPGELFF. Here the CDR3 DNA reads TGTGCCAGCAGCCCCCAAGGGGCTCCCGGGGAGCTGTTTTTT.

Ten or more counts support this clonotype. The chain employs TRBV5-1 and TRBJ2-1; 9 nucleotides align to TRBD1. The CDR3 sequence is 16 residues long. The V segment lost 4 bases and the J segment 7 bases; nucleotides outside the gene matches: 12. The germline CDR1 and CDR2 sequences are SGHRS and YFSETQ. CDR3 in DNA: TGCGCCAGCAGCCAGCCGCTGGGACAGGGCGCAAATGAGCAGTTCTTC. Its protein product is CASSQPLGQGANEQFF.

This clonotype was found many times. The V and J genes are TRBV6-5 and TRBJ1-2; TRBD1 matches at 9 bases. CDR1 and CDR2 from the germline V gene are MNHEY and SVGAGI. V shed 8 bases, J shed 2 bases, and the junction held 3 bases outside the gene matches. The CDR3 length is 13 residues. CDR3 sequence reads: CASRDRENYGYTF. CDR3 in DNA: TGTGCCAGCCGGGACAGGGAAAACTATGGCTACACCTTC.

CDR3 region: CSVRDSRTGELFF. CDR3 nucleotides: TGCAGCGTTAGGGACAGCCGGACCGGGGAGCTGTTTTTT. The V call is TRBV29-1, the J call TRBJ2-2; 7 positions agree with TRBD1. Per germline, CDR1 SQVTM and CDR2 ANQGSEA. The CDR3 sequence is 13 residues long. V trimming: 5 bases; J trimming: 5 bases; junction bases outside the gene matches: 5.

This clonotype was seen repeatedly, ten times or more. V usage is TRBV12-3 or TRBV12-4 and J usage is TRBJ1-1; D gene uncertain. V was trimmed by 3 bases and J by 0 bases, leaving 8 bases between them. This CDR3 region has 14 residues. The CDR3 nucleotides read TGTGCCAGCAGTTTCTCCGGGCTGAACACTGAAGCTTTCTTT. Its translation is CASSFSGLNTEAFF.

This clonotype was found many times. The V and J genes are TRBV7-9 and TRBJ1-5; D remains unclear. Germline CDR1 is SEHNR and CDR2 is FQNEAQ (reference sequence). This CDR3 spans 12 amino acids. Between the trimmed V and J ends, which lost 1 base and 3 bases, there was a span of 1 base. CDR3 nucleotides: TGTGCCAGCAGCTTAGACAATCAGCCCCAGCATTTT. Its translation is CASSLDNQPQHF. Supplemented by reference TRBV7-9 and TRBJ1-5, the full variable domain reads DTGVSQNPRHKITKRGQNVTFRCDPISEHNRLYWYRQTLGQGPEFLTYFQNEAQLEKSRLLSDRFSAERPKGSFSTLEIQRTEQGDSAMYLCASSLDNQPQHFGDGTRLSIL.